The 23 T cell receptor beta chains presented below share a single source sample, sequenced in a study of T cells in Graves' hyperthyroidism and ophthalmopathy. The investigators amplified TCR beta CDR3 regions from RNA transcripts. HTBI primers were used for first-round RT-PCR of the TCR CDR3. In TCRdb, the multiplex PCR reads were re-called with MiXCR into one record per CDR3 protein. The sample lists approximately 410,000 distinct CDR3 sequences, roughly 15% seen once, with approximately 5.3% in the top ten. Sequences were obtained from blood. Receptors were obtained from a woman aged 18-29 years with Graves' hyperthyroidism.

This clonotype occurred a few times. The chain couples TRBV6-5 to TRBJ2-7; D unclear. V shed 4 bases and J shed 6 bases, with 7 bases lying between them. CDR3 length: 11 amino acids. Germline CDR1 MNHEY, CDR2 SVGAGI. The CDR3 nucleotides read TGTGCCAGCAGTTCCGTCCTCGAGCAGTACTTC. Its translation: CASSSVLEQYF.

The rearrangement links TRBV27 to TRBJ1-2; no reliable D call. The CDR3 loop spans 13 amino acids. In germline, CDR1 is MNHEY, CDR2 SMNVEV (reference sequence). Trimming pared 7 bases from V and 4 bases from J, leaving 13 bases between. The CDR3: CASKFAASYGYTF. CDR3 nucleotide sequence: TGTGCCAGCAAATTCGCCGCCAGCTATGGCTACACCTTC.

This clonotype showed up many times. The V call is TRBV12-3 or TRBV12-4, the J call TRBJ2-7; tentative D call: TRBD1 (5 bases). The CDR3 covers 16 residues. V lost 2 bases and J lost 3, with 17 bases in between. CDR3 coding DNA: TGTGCCAGCAGTTTATCCAGGGCCCAACTCCTCTACGAGCAGTACTTC. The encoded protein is CASSLSRAQLLYEQYF.

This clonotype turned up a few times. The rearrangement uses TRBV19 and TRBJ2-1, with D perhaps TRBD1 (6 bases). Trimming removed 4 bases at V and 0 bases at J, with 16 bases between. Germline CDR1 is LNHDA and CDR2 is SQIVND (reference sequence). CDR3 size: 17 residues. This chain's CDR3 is CASSKWLGASSYNEQFF. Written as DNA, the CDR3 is TGTGCCAGTAGTAAGTGGTTGGGGGCGAGCTCCTACAATGAGCAGTTCTTC.

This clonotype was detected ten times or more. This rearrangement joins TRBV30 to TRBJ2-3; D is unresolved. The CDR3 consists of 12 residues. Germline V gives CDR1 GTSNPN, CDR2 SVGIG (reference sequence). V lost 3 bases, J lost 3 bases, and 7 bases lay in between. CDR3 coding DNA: TGTGCCTGGAGCGTCGGGACAGATACGCAGTATTTT. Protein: CAWSVGTDTQYF.

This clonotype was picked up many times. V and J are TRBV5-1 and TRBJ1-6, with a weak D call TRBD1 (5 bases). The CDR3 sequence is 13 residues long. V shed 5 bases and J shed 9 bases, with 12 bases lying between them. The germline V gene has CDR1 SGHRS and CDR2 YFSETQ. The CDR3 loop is CASRGDGLSPLHF. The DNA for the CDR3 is TGCGCCAGCAGGGGGGACGGACTTTCACCCCTCCACTTT.

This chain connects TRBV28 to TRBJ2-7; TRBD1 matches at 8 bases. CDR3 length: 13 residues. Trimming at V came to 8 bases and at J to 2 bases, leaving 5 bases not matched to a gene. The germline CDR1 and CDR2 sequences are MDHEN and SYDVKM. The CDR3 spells CASGQGWAYEQYF. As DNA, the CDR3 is TGTGCCAGCGGACAGGGATGGGCCTACGAGCAGTACTTC.

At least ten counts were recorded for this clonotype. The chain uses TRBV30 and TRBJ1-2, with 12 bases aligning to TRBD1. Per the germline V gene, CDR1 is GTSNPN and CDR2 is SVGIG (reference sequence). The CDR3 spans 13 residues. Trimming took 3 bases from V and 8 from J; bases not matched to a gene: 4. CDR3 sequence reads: CAWRGQGALGYTF. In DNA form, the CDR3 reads TGTGCCTGGAGGGGACAGGGGGCGCTCGGCTACACCTTC.

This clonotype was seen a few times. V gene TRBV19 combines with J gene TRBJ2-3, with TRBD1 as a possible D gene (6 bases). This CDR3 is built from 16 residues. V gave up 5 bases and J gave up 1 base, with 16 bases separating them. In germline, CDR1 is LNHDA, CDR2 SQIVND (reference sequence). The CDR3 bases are TGTGCCAGTAGTTTGCGGCCGGGACAAGGCACAGATACGCAGTATTTT. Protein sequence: CASSLRPGQGTDTQYF.

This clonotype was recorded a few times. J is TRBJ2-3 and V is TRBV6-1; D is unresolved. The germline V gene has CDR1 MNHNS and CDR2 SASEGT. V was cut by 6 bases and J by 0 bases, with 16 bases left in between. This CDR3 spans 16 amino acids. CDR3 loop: CASRRVSRTSTDTQYF. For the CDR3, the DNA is TGTGCCAGCAGGCGAGTATCACGCACAAGCACAGATACGCAGTATTTT.

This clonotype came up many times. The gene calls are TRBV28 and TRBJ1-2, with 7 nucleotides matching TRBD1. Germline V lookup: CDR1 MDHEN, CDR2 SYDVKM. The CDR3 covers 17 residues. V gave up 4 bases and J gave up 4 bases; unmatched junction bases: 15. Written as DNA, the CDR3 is TGTGCCAGCAGTTCTGGACAGGACCGCGCTGGTGGCTATGGCTACACCTTC. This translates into CASSSGQDRAGGYGYTF.

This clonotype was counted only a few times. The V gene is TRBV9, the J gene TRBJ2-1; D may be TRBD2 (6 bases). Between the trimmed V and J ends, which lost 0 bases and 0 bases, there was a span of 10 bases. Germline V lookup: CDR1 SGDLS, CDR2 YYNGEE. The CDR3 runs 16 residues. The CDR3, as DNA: TGTGCCAGCAGCGTAGCGGCGGGAAGCTCCTACAATGAGCAGTTCTTC. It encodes CASSVAAGSSYNEQFF.

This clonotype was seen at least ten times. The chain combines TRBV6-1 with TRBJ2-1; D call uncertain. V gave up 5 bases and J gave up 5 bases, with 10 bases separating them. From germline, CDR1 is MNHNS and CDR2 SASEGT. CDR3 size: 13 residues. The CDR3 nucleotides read TGTGCCAGCAGTTACGGCCGGAACAATGAGCAGTTCTTC. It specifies CASSYGRNNEQFF.

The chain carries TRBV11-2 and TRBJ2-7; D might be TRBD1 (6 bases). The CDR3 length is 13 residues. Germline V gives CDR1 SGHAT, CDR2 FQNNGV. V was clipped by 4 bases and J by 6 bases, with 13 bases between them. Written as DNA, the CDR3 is TGTGCCAGCAGCTCCTTTGGGACAATCGAGCAGTACTTC. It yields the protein CASSSFGTIEQYF.

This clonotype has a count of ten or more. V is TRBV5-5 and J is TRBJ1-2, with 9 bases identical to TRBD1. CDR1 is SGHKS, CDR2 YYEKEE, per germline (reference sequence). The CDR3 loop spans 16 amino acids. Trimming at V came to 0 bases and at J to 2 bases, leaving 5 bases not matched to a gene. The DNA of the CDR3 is TGTGCCAGCAGCTTGGCCTCTGGACAGGGGAACTATGGCTACACCTTC. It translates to CASSLASGQGNYGYTF.

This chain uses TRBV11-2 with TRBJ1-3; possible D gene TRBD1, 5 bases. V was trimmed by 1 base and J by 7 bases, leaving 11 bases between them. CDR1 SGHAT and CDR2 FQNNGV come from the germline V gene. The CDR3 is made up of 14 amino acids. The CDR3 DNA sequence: TGTGCCAGCAGCTTAGTACAGGTGAAGAACACCATATATTTT. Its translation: CASSLVQVKNTIYF.

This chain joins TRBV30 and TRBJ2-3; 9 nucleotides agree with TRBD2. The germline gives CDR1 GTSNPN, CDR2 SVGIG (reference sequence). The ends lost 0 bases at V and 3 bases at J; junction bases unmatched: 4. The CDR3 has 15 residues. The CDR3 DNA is TGTGCCTGGAGTGTACTAGCGGGTATAACAGATACGCAGTATTTT. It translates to CAWSVLAGITDTQYF.

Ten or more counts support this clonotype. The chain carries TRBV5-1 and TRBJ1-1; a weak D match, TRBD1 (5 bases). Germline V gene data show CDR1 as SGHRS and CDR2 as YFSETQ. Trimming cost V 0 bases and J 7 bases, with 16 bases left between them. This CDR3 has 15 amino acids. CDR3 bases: TGCGCCAGCAGCTTGGAGGGGCCGGGGAATGGTGAAGCTTTCTTT. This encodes CASSLEGPGNGEAFF.

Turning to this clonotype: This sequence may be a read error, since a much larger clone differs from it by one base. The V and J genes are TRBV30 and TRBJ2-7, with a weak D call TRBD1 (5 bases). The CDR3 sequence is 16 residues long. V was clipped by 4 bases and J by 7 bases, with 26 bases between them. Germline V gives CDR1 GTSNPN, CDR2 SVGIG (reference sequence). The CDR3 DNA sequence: TGTGCCTGGACCTTCACCCGGACAACCCGCCTCAATGAGCAGTACTTC. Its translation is CAWTFTRTTRLNEQYF.

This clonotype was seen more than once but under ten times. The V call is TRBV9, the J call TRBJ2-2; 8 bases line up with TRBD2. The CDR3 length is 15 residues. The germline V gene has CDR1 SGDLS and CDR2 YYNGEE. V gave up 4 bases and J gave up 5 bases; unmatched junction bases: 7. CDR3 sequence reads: CASSKRERGTGELFF. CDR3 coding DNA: TGTGCCAGCAGCAAGCGGGAGAGGGGTACCGGGGAGCTGTTTTTT.

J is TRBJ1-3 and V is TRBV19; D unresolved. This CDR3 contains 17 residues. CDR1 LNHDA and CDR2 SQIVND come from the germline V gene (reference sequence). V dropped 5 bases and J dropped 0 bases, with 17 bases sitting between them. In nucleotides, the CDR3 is TGTGCCAGTAGTCTCGGACTGCAATGGAGCTCTGGAAACACCATATATTTT. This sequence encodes CASSLGLQWSSGNTIYF. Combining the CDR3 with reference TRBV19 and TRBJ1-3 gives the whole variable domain DGGITQSPKYLFRKEGQNVTLSCEQNLNHDAMYWYRQDPGQGLRLIYYSQIVNDFQKGDIAEGYSVSREKKESFPLTVTSAQKNPTAFYLCASSLGLQWSSGNTIYFGEGSWLTVV.

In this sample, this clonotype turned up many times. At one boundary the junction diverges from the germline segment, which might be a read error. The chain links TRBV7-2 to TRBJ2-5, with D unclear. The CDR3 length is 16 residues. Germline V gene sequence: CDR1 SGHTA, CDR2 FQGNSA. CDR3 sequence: CANSLGPVLHLETQYF. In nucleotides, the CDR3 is TGTGCCAACAGCTTAGGCCCGGTACTACACTTAGAGACCCAGTACTTC.

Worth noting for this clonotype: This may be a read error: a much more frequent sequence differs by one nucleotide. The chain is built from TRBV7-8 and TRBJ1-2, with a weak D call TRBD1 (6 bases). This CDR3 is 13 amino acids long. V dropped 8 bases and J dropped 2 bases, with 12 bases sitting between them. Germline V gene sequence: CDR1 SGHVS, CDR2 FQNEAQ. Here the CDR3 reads CASGERGNYGYTF. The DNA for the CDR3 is TGTGCCAGCGGCGAGAGGGGGAACTATGGCTACACCTTC.